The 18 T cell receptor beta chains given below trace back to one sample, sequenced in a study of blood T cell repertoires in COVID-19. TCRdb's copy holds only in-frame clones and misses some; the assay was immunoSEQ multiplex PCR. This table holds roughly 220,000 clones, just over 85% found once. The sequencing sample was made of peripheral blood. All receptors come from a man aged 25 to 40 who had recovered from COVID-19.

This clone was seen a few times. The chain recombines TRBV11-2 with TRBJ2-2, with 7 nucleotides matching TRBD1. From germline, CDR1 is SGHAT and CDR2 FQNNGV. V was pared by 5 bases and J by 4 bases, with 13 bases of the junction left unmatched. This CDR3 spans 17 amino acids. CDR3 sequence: CASSARGPTGFTGELFF. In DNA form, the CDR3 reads TGTGCCAGCAGCGCACGAGGCCCGACAGGGTTCACCGGGGAGCTGTTTTTT.

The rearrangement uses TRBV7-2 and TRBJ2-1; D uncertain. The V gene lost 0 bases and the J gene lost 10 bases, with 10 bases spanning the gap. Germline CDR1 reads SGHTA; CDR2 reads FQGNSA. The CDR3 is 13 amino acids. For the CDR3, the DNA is TGTGCCAGCAGCTTAGCGCCACTCCAAGAGCAGTTCTTC. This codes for CASSLAPLQEQFF.

Here the CDR3 DNA reads TGTGCCAGTAGTTTGGCGGGGGGATATCATGATACGCAGTATTTT. Amino acids: CASSLAGGYHDTQYF. The chain employs TRBV19 and TRBJ2-3, with 8 positions matching TRBD2. The length of the CDR3 is 15 residues. V lost 5 bases, J lost 6 bases, and 10 bases stayed unmatched. CDR1 and CDR2 from the germline V gene are LNHDA and SQIVND (reference sequence).

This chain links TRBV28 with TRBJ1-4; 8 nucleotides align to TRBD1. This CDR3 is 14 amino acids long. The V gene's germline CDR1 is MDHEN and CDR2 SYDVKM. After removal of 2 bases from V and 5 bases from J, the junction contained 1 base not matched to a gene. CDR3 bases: TGTGCCAGCAGTTTACAGGGGGCCAATGAAAAACTGTTTTTT. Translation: CASSLQGANEKLFF.

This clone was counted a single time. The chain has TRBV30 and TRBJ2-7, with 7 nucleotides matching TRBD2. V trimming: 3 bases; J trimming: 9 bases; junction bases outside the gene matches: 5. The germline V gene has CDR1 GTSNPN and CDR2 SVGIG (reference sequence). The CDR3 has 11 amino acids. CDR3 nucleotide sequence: TGTGCCTGGAGGTTAGGGGAGGGGCAGTACTTC. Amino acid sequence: CAWRLGEGQYF.

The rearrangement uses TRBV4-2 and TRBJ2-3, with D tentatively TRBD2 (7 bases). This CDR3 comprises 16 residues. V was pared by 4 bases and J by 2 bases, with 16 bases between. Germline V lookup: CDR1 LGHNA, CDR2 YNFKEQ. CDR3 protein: CASSPEGGVFTDTQYF. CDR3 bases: TGTGCCAGCAGCCCCGAAGGGGGGGTTTTCACAGATACGCAGTATTTT.

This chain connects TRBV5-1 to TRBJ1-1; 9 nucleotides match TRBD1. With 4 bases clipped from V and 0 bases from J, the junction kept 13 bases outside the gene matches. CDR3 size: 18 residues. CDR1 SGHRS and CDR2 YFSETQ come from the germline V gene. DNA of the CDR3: TGCGCCAGCAGCGAATACGGGACAGGGTACGGGATGAACACTGAAGCTTTCTTT. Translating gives CASSEYGTGYGMNTEAFF.

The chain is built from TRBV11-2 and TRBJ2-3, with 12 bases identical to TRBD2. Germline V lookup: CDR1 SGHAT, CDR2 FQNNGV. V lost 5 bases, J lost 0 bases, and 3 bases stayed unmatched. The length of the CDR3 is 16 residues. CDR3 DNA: TGTGCCAGCAGCCGTCTAGCGGGGGGGAGCACAGATACGCAGTATTTT. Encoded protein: CASSRLAGGSTDTQYF.

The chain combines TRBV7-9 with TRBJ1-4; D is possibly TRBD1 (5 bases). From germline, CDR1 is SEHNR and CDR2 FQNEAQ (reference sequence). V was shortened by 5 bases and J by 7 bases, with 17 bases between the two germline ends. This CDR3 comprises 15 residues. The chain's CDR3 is CASSHTGEGSEKLFF. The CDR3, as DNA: TGTGCCAGCAGCCATACGGGGGAAGGCAGTGAAAAACTGTTTTTT.

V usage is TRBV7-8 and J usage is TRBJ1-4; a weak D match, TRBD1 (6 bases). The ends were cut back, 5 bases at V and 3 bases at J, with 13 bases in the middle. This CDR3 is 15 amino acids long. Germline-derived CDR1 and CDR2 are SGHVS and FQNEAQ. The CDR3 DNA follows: TGTGCCAGCAGCCTCAGCAGGACAGCTAATGAAAAACTGTTTTTT. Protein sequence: CASSLSRTANEKLFF.

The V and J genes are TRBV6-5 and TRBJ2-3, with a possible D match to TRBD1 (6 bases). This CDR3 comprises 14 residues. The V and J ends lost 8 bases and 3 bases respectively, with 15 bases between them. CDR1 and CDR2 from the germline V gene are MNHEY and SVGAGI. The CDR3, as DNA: TGTGCCAGCGCCAGGGGATTGTCTACAGATACGCAGTATTTT. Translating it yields CASARGLSTDTQYF.

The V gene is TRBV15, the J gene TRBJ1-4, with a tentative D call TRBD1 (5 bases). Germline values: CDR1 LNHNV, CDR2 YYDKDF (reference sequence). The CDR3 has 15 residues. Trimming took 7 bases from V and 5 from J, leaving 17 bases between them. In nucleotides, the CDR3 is TGTGCCACCATGAGAGTTGGTCGGGGGAATGAAAAACTGTTTTTT. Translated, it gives CATMRVGRGNEKLFF. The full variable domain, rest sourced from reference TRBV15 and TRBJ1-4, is DAMVIQNPRYQVTQFGKPVTLSCSQTLNHNVMYWYQQKSSQAPKLLFHYYDKDFNNEADTPDNFQSRRPNTSFCFLDIRSPGLGDTAMYLCATMRVGRGNEKLFFGSGTQLSVL.

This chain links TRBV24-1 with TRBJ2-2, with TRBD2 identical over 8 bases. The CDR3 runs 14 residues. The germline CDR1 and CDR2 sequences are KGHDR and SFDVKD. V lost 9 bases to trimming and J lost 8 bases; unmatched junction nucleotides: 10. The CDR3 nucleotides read TGTGCCACCCAAGCGGGGGCGTACAAGGGGGAGCTGTTTTTT. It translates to CATQAGAYKGELFF.

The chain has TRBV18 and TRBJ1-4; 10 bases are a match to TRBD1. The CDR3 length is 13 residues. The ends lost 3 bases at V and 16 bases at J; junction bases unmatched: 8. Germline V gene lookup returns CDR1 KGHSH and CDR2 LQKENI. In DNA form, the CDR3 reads TGTGCCAGCTCACCGGGACAGGGGATGGATTGGTTTTTT. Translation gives CASSPGQGMDWFF.

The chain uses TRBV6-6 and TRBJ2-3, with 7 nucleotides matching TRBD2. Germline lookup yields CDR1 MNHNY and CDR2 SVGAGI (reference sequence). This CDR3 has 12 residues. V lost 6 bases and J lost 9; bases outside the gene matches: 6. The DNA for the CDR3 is TGTGCCAGCAGCGAGACTAGCACAACGCAGTATTTT. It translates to CASSETSTTQYF.

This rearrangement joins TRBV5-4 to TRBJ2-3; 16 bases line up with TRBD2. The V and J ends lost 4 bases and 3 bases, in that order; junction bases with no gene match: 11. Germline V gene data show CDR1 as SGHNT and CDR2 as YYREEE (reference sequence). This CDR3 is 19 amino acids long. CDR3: CASSRGTSGGAARTDTQYF. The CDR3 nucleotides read TGTGCCAGCAGCCGTGGGACTAGCGGGGGGGCCGCGAGGACAGATACGCAGTATTTT.

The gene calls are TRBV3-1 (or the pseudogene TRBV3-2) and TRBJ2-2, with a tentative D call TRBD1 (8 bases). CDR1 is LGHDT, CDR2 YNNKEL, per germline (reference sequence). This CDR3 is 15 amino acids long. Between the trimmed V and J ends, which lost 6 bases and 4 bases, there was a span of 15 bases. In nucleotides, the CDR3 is TGTGCCAGCAGGGGACAGGCTAGCGGCACCGGGGAGCTGTTTTTT. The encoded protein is CASRGQASGTGELFF.

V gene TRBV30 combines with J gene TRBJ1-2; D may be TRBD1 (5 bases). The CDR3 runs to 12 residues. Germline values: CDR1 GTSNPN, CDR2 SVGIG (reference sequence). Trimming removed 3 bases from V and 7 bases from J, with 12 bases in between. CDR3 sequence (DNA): TGTGCCTGGAGGCCCGGGGGGTCTGGCTACACCTTC. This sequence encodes CAWRPGGSGYTF.